This entry is about one T cell receptor beta chain. The sample comes from a study of shared clonotypes between healthy human individuals. The protocol was immunoSEQ multiplex PCR, while the TCRdb copy is restricted to in-frame clones and leaves out a portion. The sample has hundreds of thousands of clones; about 85% are singletons. The CDR3 has 16 amino acids. Per germline, CDR1 SGDLS and CDR2 YYNGEE. V was trimmed by 0 bases and J by 3 bases, leaving 15 bases between them. The sample comprised PBMCs. This rearrangement joins TRBV9 to TRBJ2-5; D remains ambiguous. The sequence derives from a woman between 40 and 55 years old in good health. Some clones in this sample may be carry-over from other donors' samples. CDR3 sequence reads: CASSVGAANSEETQYF. CDR3 sequence (DNA): TGTGCCAGCAGCGTAGGCGCGGCTAATTCAGAAGAGACCCAGTACTTC. Supplemented by reference TRBV9 and TRBJ2-5, the full variable domain reads DSGVTQTPKHLITATGQRVTLRCSPRSGDLSVYWYQQSLDQGLQFLIQYYNGEERAKGNILERFSAQQFPDLHSELNLSSLELGDSALYFCASSVGAANSEETQYFGPGTRLLVL.